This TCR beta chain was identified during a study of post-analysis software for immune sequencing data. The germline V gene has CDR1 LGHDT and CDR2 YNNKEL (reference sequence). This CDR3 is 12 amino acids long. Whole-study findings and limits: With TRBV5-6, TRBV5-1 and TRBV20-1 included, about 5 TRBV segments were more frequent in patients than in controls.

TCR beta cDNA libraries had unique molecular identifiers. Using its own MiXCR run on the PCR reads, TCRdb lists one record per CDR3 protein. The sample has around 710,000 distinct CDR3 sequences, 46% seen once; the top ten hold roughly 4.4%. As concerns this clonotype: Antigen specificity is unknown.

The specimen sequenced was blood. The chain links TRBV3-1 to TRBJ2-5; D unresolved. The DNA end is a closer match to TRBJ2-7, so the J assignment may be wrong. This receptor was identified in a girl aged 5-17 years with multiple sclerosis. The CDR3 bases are TGTGCCAGCACCTCGGGCCTCGGCGAGCAGTACTTC. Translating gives CASTSGLGEQYF.